This T cell receptor (beta chain) originates from a study of cytomegalovirus exposure and HLA in healthy donors. PCR primers comprised 60 Vbeta and 13 Jbeta primers. Libraries were prepared by immunoSEQ multiplex PCR; TCRdb keeps only in-frame clonotypes and omits some of them. The listing records about 120,000 clones. The ends were cut back, 0 bases at V and 5 bases at J, with 14 bases in the middle. Germline V gene data show CDR1 as LNHNV and CDR2 as YYDKDF (reference sequence). The CDR3 contains 15 residues. The receptor's source is a woman between 35 and 50 years old in good health and CMV-seropositive. Sequencing was done on a sample of PBMCs. The V and J genes are TRBV15 and TRBJ2-7, with D maybe TRBD1 (6 bases). For the CDR3, the DNA is TGTGCCACCAGCAGAGACGGTCAGGGGTTCAACGAGCAGTACTTC. This codes for CATSRDGQGFNEQYF.